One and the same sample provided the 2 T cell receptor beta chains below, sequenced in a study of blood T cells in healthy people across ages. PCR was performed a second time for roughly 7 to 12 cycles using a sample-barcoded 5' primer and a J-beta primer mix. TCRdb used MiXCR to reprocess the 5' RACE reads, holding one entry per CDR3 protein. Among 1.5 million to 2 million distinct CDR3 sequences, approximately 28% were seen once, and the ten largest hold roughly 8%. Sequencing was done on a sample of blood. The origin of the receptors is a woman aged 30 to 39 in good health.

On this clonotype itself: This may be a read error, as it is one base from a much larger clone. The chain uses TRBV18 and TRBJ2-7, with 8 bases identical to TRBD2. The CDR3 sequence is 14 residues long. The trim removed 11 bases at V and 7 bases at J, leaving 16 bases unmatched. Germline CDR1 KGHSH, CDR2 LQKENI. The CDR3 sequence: CAGSPGGIYNEQYF. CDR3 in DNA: TGTGCCGGATCCCCGGGGGGGATCTACAATGAGCAGTACTTC. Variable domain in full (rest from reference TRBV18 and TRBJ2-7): NAGVMQNPRHLVRRRGQEARLRCSPMKGHSHVYWYRQLPEEGLKFMVYLQKENIIDESGMPKERFSAEFPKEGPSILRIQQVVRGDSAAYFCAGSPGGIYNEQYFGPGTRLTVT.

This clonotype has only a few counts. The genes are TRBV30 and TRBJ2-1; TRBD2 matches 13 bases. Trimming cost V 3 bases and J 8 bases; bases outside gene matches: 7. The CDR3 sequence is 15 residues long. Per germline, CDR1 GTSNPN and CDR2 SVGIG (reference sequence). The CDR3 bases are TGTGCCTGGAGCAGCCGGACTAGCGGGGGAGATGAGCAGTTCTTC. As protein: CAWSSRTSGGDEQFF.